The T cell receptor (beta chain) described here comes from a study of T cell repertoires in cytomegalovirus infection. This clonotype has ten or more counts. Its antigen remains unknown. One entry per CDR3 protein results from TCRdb running MiXCR on the reads. The data contain 650,000 to 900,000 distinct CDR3 sequences, around a third of them seen just once; the ten biggest clones take up around 12%. The V and J ends lost 6 bases and 1 base respectively, with 10 bases between them. This CDR3 comprises 15 residues. Germline V CDR1 and CDR2: SGHVS, FNYEAQ. J is TRBJ2-6 and V is TRBV7-6; no definite D call. The origin of this receptor is a human donor in good health (CMV status not recorded). Some clones in this sample may be carry-over from other donors' samples. The sample here was cultured CD8+ T cells from PBMCs, taken from culture after CMV antigen stimulation. The DNA of the CDR3 is TGTGCCAGCAGTTTGCTAATGTCTGGGGCCAACGTCCTGACTTTC. Translated: CASSLLMSGANVLTF.